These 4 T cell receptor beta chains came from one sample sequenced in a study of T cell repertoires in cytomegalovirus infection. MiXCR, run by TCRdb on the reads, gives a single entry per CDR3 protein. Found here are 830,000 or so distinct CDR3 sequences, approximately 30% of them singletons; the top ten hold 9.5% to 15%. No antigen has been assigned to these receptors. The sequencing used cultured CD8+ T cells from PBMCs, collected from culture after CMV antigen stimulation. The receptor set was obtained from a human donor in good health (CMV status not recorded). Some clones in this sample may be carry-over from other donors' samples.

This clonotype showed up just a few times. The DNA for the CDR3 is TGTGCCAGCACCCGGACAGGGTATAATTCACCCCTCCACTTT. Translation: CASTRTGYNSPLHF. The genes are TRBV25-1 and TRBJ1-6; the match to TRBD1 covers 8 bases. Germline lookup yields CDR1 MGHDK and CDR2 SYGVNS. Trimming cost V 7 bases and J 4 bases; bases outside gene matches: 3. The CDR3 contains 14 residues.

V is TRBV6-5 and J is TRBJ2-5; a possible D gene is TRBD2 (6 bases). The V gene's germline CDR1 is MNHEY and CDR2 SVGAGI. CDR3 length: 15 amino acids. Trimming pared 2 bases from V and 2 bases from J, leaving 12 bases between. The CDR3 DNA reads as TGTGCCAGCAGTTACGGTACCGGGGGACAAGAGACCCAGTACTTC. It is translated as CASSYGTGGQETQYF.

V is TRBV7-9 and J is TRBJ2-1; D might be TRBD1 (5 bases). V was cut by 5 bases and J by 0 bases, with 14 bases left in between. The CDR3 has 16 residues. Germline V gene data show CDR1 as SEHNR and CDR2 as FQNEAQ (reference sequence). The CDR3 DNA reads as TGTGCCAGCAGCACCCTCACAGGTCGCTCCTACAATGAGCAGTTCTTC. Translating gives CASSTLTGRSYNEQFF.

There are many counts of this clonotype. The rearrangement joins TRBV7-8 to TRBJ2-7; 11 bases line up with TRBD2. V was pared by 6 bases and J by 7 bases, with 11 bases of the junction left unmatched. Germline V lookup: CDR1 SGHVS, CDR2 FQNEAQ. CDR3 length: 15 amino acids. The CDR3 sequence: CASRMGSGGAFEQYF. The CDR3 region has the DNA TGTGCCAGCAGGATGGGTAGCGGGGGGGCCTTTGAGCAGTACTTC. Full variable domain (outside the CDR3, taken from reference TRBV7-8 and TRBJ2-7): GAGVSQSPRYKVAKRGQDVALRCDPISGHVSLFWYQQALGQGPEFLTYFQNEAQLDKSGLPSDRFFAERPEGSVSTLKIQRTQQEDSAVYLCASRMGSGGAFEQYFGPGTRLTVT.